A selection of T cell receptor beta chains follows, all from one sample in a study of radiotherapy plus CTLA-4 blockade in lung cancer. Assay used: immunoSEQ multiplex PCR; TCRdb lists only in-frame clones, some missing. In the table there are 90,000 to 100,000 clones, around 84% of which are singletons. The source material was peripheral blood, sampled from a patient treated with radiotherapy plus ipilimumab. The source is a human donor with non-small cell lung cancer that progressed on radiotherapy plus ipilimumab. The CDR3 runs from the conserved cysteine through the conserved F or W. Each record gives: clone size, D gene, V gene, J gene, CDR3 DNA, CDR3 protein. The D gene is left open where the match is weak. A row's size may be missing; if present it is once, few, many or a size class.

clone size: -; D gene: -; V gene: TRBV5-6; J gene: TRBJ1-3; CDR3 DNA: TGTGCCAGCAGCCCCTTTTTCGGGGGGGACACCATATATTTT; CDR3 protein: CASSPFFGGDTIYF
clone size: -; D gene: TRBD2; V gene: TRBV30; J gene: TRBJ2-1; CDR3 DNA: TGTGCCTGCACCGGGACTAGCGCGTACAATGAGCAGTTCTTC; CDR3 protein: CACTGTSAYNEQFF
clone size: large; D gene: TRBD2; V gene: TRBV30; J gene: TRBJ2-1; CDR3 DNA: TGTGCCTGGAATTTCGGGGGGAGGGGATCTAACAATGAGCAGTTCTTC; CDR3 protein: CAWNFGGRGSNNEQFF
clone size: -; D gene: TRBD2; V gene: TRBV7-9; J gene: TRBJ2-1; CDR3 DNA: TGTGCCAGCAGCTTAGCGGGAGGGATATACAATGAGCAGTTCTTC; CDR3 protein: CASSLAGGIYNEQFF
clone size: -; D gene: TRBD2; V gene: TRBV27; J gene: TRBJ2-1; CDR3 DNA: TGTGCCTCCACCGGGACTAGCGAGGGGGGTAAGCAGTTCTTC; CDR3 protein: CASTGTSEGGKQFF
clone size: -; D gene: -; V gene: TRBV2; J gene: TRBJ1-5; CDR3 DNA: TGTGCCAGCAGTGAAATCAATCAGCCCCAGCATTTT; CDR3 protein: CASSEINQPQHF
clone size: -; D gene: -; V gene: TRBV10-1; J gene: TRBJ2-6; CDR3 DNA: TGCGCCAGCACCACCCGTCGGTTGGAGGGGGATAACTCTGGGGCCAACGTCCTGACTTTC; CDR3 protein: CASTTRRLEGDNSGANVLTF
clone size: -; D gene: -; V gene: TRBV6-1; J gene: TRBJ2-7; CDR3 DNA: TGTGCCATCAAACCAAAGGGGATTGTGTCCTACGAGCAGTACTTC; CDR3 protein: CAIKPKGIVSYEQYF
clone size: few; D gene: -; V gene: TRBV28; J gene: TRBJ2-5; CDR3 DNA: TGTGCCAGCAGTCCCTCGGGACCAACAGAGACCCAGTACTTC; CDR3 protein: CASSPSGPTETQYF
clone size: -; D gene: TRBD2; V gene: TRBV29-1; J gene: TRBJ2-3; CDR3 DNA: TGCAGCGTCCCCCCTAGCGGGACCCCAGATACGCAGTATTTT; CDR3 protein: CSVPPSGTPDTQYF
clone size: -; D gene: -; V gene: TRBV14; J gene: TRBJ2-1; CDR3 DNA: TGTGCCAGCAGCGGGCCTACCAACAGGGACAATGAGCAGTTCTTC; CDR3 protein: CASSGPTNRDNEQFF
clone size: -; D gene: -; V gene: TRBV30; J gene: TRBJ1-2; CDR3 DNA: TGTGCCTGGAGTTTGGGGGGTGGAGGCTACACCTTC; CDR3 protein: CAWSLGGGGYTF
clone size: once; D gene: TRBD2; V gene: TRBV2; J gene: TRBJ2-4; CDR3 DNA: TGTGCCAGCAGTTACTTTAGCGGGGGGACCAAAAACATTCAGTACTTC; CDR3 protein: CASSYFSGGTKNIQYF
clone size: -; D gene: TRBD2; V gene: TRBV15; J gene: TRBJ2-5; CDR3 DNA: TGTGCCACCAGCAGGGACCTGGGGGGGGAGACCCAGTACTTC; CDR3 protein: CATSRDLGGETQYF
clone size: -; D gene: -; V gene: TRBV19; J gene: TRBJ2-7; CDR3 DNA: TGTGCCAGTAGTATTGGAGGCCGATACGAGCAGTACTTC; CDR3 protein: CASSIGGRYEQYF
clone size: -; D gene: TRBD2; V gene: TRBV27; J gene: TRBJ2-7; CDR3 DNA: TGTGCCAGCAGTTTTTCCGGCGGGAGCAACGAGCAGTACTTC; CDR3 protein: CASSFSGGSNEQYF
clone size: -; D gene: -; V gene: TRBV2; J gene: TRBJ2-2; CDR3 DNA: TGTGCCAGCAGTGAAGGAGGAGCCGGGGAGCTGTTTTTT; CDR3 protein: CASSEGGAGELFF
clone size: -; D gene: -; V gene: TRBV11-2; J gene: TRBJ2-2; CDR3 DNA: TGTGCCAGCAGCCGCCTCCGGGCTACACGAACCGGGGAGCTGTTTTTT; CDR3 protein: CASSRLRATRTGELFF
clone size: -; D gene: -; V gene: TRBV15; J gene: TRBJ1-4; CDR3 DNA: TGTGCCACCAGCAGAGACCAGGTACTTAATGAAAAACTGTTTTTT; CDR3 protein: CATSRDQVLNEKLFF
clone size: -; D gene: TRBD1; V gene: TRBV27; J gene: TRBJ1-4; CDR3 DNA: TGTGCCAGCAGTCTCTGGACAGGGCCTGGTGAAAAACTGTTTTTT; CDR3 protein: CASSLWTGPGEKLFF
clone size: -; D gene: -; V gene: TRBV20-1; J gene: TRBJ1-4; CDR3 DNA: TGCAGTGCTACACGGGACGGAATCTTTTTT; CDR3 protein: CSATRDGIFF
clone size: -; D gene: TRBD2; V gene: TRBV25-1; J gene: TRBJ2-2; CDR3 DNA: TGTGCCAGCAGTGATACGGGGGGCACCGGGGAGCTGTTTTTT; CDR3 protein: CASSDTGGTGELFF
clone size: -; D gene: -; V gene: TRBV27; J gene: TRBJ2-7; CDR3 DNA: TGTGCCAGCAGTTTATTTCCACAGGGCCACGAGCAGTACTTC; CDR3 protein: CASSLFPQGHEQYF
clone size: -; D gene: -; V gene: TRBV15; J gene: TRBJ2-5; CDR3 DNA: TGTGCCACCAGCAGAGAAATTATGGGGGGCCCCCAAGAGACCCAGTACTTC; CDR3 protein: CATSREIMGGPQETQYF
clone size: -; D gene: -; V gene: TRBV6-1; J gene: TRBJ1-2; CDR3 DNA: TGTGCCAGCACCCGTGCCGACCTAGGCTATGGCTACACCTTC; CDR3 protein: CASTRADLGYGYTF
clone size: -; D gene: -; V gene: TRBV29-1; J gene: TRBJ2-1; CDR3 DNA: TGCAGCGCTGGGACTGACTCCTACAATGAGCAGTTCTTC; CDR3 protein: CSAGTDSYNEQFF
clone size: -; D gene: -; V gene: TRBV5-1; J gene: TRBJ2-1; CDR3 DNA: TGCGCCAGCAGCTTAGCGTTAAGCTCCTACAATGAGCAGTTCTTC; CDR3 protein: CASSLALSSYNEQFF
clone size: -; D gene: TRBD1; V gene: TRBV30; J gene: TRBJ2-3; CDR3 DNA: TGTGCCCGGACAGGGGCAGATACGCAGTATTTT; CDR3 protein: CARTGADTQYF
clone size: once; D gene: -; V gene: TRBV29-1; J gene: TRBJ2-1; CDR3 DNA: TGCAGCGTTGAAGATCAAGCAGGGTTCCGTGAGCAGTTCTTC; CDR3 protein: CSVEDQAGFREQFF
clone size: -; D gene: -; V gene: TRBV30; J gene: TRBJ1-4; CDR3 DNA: TGTGCCTGGAGTGTCCAGGGAACTAATGAAAAACTGTTTTTT; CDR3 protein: CAWSVQGTNEKLFF
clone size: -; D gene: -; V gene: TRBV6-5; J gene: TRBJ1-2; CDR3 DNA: TGTGCCAGCAGTTACTCGAAAGGACTGATCTATGGCTACACCTTC; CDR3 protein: CASSYSKGLIYGYTF
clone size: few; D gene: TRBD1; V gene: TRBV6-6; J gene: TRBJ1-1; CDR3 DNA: TGTGCCAGCAGTTACTCCGGGACAGCCAACACTGAAGCTTTCTTT; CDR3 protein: CASSYSGTANTEAFF
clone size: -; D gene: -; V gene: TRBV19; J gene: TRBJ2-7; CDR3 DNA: TGTGCCAGTAGTATTACGGCGGGGAGCTCCTACGAGCAGTACTTC; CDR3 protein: CASSITAGSSYEQYF
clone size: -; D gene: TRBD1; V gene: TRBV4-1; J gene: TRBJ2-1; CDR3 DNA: TGCGCCAGCAGCCAAGATCAAATTAGGGGGCTGTATGAGCAGTTCTTC; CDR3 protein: CASSQDQIRGLYEQFF
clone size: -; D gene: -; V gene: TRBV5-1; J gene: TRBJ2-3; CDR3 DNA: TGCGCCAGCAGCTTGGGTTGGGGCACAGATACGCAGTATTTT; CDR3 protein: CASSLGWGTDTQYF
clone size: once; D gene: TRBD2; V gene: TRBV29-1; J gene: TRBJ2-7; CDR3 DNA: TGCAGCGCGGGGACTAGCGACTACGAGCAGTACTTC; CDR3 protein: CSAGTSDYEQYF
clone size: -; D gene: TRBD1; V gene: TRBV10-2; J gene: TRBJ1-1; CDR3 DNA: TGCGCCACCTCCCAGGGGGGTGAAGCTTTCTTT; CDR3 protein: CATSQGGEAFF
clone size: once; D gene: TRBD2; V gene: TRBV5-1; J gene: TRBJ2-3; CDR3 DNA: TGCGCCAGCAGCTTGAATCCTAGCGGATACACAGATACGCAGTATTTT; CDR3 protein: CASSLNPSGYTDTQYF
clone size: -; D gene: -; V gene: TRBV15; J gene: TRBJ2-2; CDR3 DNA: TGTGCCACCAGCAGTTTGGAGGGGGGCTCATTGAACACCGGGGAGCTGTTTTTT; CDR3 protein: CATSSLEGGSLNTGELFF
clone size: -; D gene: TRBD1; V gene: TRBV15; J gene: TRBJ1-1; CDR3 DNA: TGTGCCACCAGCAGAAAGGGGGACAGCCTGAACACTGAAGCTTTCTTT; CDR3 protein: CATSRKGDSLNTEAFF
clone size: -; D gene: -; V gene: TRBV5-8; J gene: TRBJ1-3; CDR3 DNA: TGTGCCAGCAGCTTGGGCCAGGGGGGAAACACCATATATTTT; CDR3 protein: CASSLGQGGNTIYF
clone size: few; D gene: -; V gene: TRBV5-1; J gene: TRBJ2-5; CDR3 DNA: TGCGCCAGCAGCTTGGCCCCTTCAGGGATTAATCAAGAGACCCAGTACTTC; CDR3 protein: CASSLAPSGINQETQYF
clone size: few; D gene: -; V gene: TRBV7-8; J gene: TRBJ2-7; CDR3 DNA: TGTGCCAGCAGCTTAATCGGCCACAAGTACGAGCAGTACTTC; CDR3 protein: CASSLIGHKYEQYF
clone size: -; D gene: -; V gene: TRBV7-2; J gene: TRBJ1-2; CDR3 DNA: TGTGCCAGCAGCTTATGGGGGGGCTCGGGCTATGGCTACACCTTC; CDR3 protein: CASSLWGGSGYGYTF
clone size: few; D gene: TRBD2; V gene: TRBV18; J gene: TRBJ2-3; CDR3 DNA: TGTGCCAGCTCACCAACGGGAGGGAGCACAGATACGCAGTATTTT; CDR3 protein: CASSPTGGSTDTQYF